Below are 16 T cell receptor beta chains sequenced from a single sample in a study of blood T cell repertoires in COVID-19. Sequencing used immunoSEQ multiplex PCR; TCRdb keeps in-frame clones, though not all of them. The sample holds 85,000 to 95,000 clones; 88% are singletons and the top ten take 0.35% to 0.5%. The sample comprised peripheral blood. Receptor source: a man aged 55 to 70 with acute or convalescent COVID-19.

This clone has only one observation. This chain links TRBV5-4 with TRBJ2-5, with D tentatively TRBD1 (5 bases). In germline, CDR1 is SGHNT, CDR2 YYREEE (reference sequence). V was shortened by 2 bases and J by 4 bases, with 9 bases between the two germline ends. The CDR3 covers 13 residues. The CDR3 loop reads CASSLRGTETQYF. The CDR3 coding sequence is TGTGCCAGCAGCTTAAGGGGTACAGAGACCCAGTACTTC. Full variable domain (missing parts from reference TRBV5-4 and TRBJ2-5): ETGVTQSPTHLIKTRGQQVTLRCSSQSGHNTVSWYQQALGQGPQFIFQYYREEENGRGNFPPRFSGLQFPNYSSELNVNALELDDSALYLCASSLRGTETQYFGPGTRLLVL.

The genes are TRBV5-1 and TRBJ1-5; D is undetermined. There are 15 residues in the CDR3. CDR1 is SGHRS, CDR2 YFSETQ, per germline. Trimming removed 1 base from V and 4 bases from J, with 12 bases in between. The CDR3 protein is CASSLSGDRNQPQHF. The CDR3 DNA reads as TGCGCCAGCAGCTTGAGCGGGGATAGGAATCAGCCCCAGCATTTT.

This clone was detected only a few times. The chain couples TRBV4-2 to TRBJ1-2; no definite D call. Germline-derived CDR1 and CDR2 are LGHNA and YNFKEQ. The CDR3 runs to 14 residues. Trimming removed 0 bases at V and 5 bases at J, with 10 bases between. The CDR3 nucleotides read TGTGCCAGCAGCCAAGATCGCGGGGAATATGGCTACACCTTC. As protein: CASSQDRGEYGYTF.

CDR3 bases: TGTGCCACGCGACCTAGCGGGAGGCCTACCGGGGAGCTGTTTTTT. This gives the protein CATRPSGRPTGELFF. The J gene is TRBJ2-2, the V gene TRBV10-3, with TRBD2 identical over 11 bases. Germline CDR1 reads ENHRY; CDR2 reads SYGVKD. The length of the CDR3 is 15 residues. Trimming took 10 bases from V and 5 from J; bases not matched to a gene: 9.

The chain uses TRBV9 and TRBJ2-1, with 9 nucleotides matching TRBD2. The CDR3 runs 15 residues. V shed 0 bases, J shed 11 bases, and the junction held 9 bases outside the gene matches. Per the germline V gene, CDR1 is SGDLS and CDR2 is YYNGEE. As DNA, the CDR3 is TGTGCCAGCAGCGTAGTGGGAGCGGGGGGTTTTAAGCAGTTCTTC. Translated: CASSVVGAGGFKQFF.

This chain connects TRBV5-4 to TRBJ1-3; a weak D match, TRBD1 (5 bases). The germline CDR1 and CDR2 sequences are SGHNT and YYREEE (reference sequence). CDR3 size: 14 residues. V was shortened by 4 bases and J by 2 bases, with 10 bases between the two germline ends. This CDR3 reads CASSPLGAGNTIYF. The DNA of the CDR3 is TGTGCCAGCAGCCCCCTAGGGGCTGGAAACACCATATATTTT.

V gene TRBV27 combines with J gene TRBJ2-7, with 9 nucleotides matching TRBD1. V lost 11 bases and J lost 6; bases outside the gene matches: 11. CDR3 length equals 13 residues. CDR1 and CDR2 from the germline V gene are MNHEY and SMNVEV (reference sequence). This chain's CDR3 is CAASGQGYGEQYF. The CDR3 nucleotides read TGTGCCGCGTCGGGACAGGGTTACGGCGAGCAGTACTTC.

The V and J genes are TRBV5-4 and TRBJ2-5; TRBD1 is a possible D gene (6 bases). The V gene's germline CDR1 is SGHNT and CDR2 YYREEE (reference sequence). This CDR3 is 15 amino acids long. V lost 4 bases, J lost 5 bases, and 18 bases lay in between. The CDR3 bases are TGTGCCAGCAGCATCCGTCGGACAGACAGGGAGACCCAGTACTTC. Its translation: CASSIRRTDRETQYF.

The chain uses TRBV19 and TRBJ1-5; 7 bases are shared with TRBD1. The CDR3 is 15 residues long. The germline CDR1 and CDR2 sequences are LNHDA and SQIVND (reference sequence). With V trimmed by 5 bases and J by 0 bases, 4 bases remained unmatched. The CDR3 DNA reads TGTGCCAGTAGTCGGGACAGCTATAGCAATCAGCCCCAGCATTTT. Protein product: CASSRDSYSNQPQHF.

This rearrangement joins TRBV29-1 to TRBJ2-7; weak D call: TRBD2 (6 bases). The CDR3 spans 14 residues. V was shortened by 4 bases and J by 0 bases, with 13 bases between the two germline ends. Germline V gives CDR1 SQVTM, CDR2 ANQGSEA. CDR3 residues: CSVGYGGSSYEQYF. CDR3 nucleotides: TGCAGCGTTGGATACGGGGGAAGCTCCTACGAGCAGTACTTC.

The chain has TRBV5-5 and TRBJ2-7; 7 bases are shared with TRBD1. CDR3 length equals 15 residues. Germline lookup yields CDR1 SGHKS and CDR2 YYEKEE (reference sequence). Trimming at V came to 1 base and at J to 5 bases, leaving 9 bases not matched to a gene. This chain's CDR3 is CASSLSPGQYHEQYF. CDR3 in DNA: TGTGCCAGCAGCTTGTCCCCGGGACAGTATCACGAGCAGTACTTC.

This clone came up a few times. Written as DNA, the CDR3 is TGTGCCAGCAGCTCCCTGGGTCGGGATACCTACGAGCAGTACTTC. Translation gives CASSSLGRDTYEQYF. The chain uses TRBV7-8 and TRBJ2-7, with D tentatively TRBD2 (5 bases). This CDR3 is built from 15 residues. The V end lost 4 bases, the J end lost 2 bases, and 15 bases lay between the germline ends. Looked up from germline, CDR1 is SGHVS and CDR2 is FQNEAQ.

CDR3 sequence: CASSPGGESNQPQHF. Here the CDR3 DNA reads TGTGCCAGCAGCCCCGGGGGTGAGAGCAATCAGCCCCAGCATTTT. V usage is TRBV6-6 and J usage is TRBJ1-5; possibly TRBD1 for D (5 bases). The CDR3 covers 15 residues. Between the trimmed V and J ends, which lost 6 bases and 1 base, there was a span of 13 bases. Germline V CDR1 and CDR2: MNHNY, SVGAGI (reference sequence).

Written as DNA, the CDR3 is TGTGCCAGTAGTATTGAGGCTCACCTGAGCTCCTACGAGCAGTACTTC. Translating gives CASSIEAHLSSYEQYF. The chain is built from TRBV19 and TRBJ2-7; D gene unclear. The CDR3 is made up of 16 amino acids. CDR1 and CDR2 from the germline V gene are LNHDA and SQIVND (reference sequence). Trimming cost V 3 bases and J 0 bases, with 15 bases left between them.

CDR3 in amino acids: CASSFSPGSADTQYF. The CDR3 region has the DNA TGTGCCAGCAGCTTTAGCCCCGGGAGCGCAGATACGCAGTATTTT. The chain carries TRBV11-2 and TRBJ2-3, with D possibly matching TRBD2 (6 bases). CDR1 SGHAT and CDR2 FQNNGV come from the germline V gene. The V and J ends lost 3 bases and 4 bases respectively, with 14 bases between them. This CDR3 is 15 amino acids long.

The chain uses TRBV5-1 and TRBJ1-1; D is unresolved. Trimming took 2 bases from V and 7 from J, leaving 12 bases between them. The CDR3 runs 13 residues. Germline CDR1 is SGHRS and CDR2 is YFSETQ. The CDR3 DNA is TGCGCCAGCAGCTTAGAGGGTTCGGGTGAAGCTTTCTTT. This translates into CASSLEGSGEAFF.